These 13 T cell receptor beta chains were all obtained from the same sample, sequenced in a study of control samples from healthy donors and cancer patients. Clones were read by immunoSEQ multiplex PCR, and TCRdb kept only the in-frame ones, dropping some. The table has some 20,000 clones, around 84% seen once. The specimen was PBMCs. These receptors were taken from an older woman with colorectal cancer.

V usage is TRBV27 and J usage is TRBJ2-2, with D uncertain. Germline V lookup: CDR1 MNHEY, CDR2 SMNVEV (reference sequence). The V and J ends lost 0 bases and 0 bases respectively, with 14 bases between them. This CDR3 is 18 amino acids long. This chain's CDR3 is CASSLSQTRTTNTGELFF. CDR3 DNA sequence: TGTGCCAGCAGTTTATCACAAACTCGGACCACGAACACCGGGGAGCTGTTTTTT.

The rearrangement uses TRBV19 and TRBJ2-1, with D tentatively TRBD2 (6 bases). The V gene lost 7 bases and the J gene lost 6 bases, with 28 bases spanning the gap. CDR3 size: 18 residues. Germline V CDR1 and CDR2: LNHDA, SQIVND (reference sequence). The CDR3 here is CASTPPRPTRLSPNEQFF. CDR3 nucleotide sequence: TGTGCCAGTACCCCCCCACGACCGACTAGGCTAAGTCCCAATGAGCAGTTCTTC.

The chain's CDR3 is CASSYSGADTQYF. Here the CDR3 DNA reads TGTGCCAGCAGTTACTCGGGGGCAGATACGCAGTATTTT. This chain links TRBV6-2 or TRBV6-3 with TRBJ2-3; either TRBD1 or TRBD2 may fit D (5 bases each). The CDR3 has 13 amino acids. V lost 0 bases and J 4 bases, leaving 5 bases between the germline ends. The germline CDR1 and CDR2 sequences are MNHEY and SVGEGT.

V and J are TRBV18 and TRBJ2-1, with 10 bases aligning to TRBD1. Germline CDR1 KGHSH, CDR2 LQKENI. After removal of 6 bases from V and 7 bases from J, the junction contained 6 bases not matched to a gene. CDR3 size: 14 residues. Here the CDR3 reads CASSTGGRGNEQFF. The CDR3 nucleotides read TGTGCCAGCTCGACAGGGGGCCGCGGGAATGAGCAGTTCTTC.

The chain carries TRBV4-3 and TRBJ2-3; D could derive from TRBD1 or TRBD2 (5 bases each). Trimming stripped 0 bases from V and 2 bases from J, with 9 bases between. Germline CDR1 LGHNA, CDR2 YSLEER. The CDR3 runs to 15 residues. DNA of the CDR3: TGCGCCAGCAGCCAAGATAGGGACCCCACAGATACGCAGTATTTT. Amino acids: CASSQDRDPTDTQYF.

The CDR3 DNA is TGTGCCAGCTCACCCGGACAGGGAGGAAACACTGAAGCTTTCTTT. Translating gives CASSPGQGGNTEAFF. The gene calls are TRBV18 and TRBJ1-1, with 8 bases aligning to TRBD1. Germline V lookup: CDR1 KGHSH, CDR2 LQKENI. This CDR3 has 15 amino acids. J lost 2 bases, V lost 3 bases, and 5 bases had no gene match.

This clone was observed once. V and J are TRBV10-3 and TRBJ1-2, with D uncertain. The CDR3 has 13 amino acids. The germline V and J ends were trimmed by 3 bases and 8 bases, with 13 bases remaining between them. Germline assignment: CDR1 ENHRY and CDR2 SYGVKD. The CDR3 region is CAISEGLAGGYTF. CDR3 nucleotides: TGTGCCATCAGTGAAGGTCTGGCCGGAGGCTACACCTTC.

The rearrangement uses TRBV5-4 and TRBJ2-2, with 14 bases fitting TRBD2. The CDR3 totals 19 residues. Germline CDR1 reads SGHNT; CDR2 reads YYREEE (reference sequence). Trimming at V came to 1 base and at J to 6 bases, leaving 11 bases not matched to a gene. The chain's CDR3 is CASSLRLAGGSSSAGELFF. The CDR3 coding sequence is TGTGCCAGCAGCTTGAGACTAGCGGGGGGGTCCTCCTCTGCCGGGGAGCTGTTTTTT. Using reference TRBV5-4 and TRBJ2-2 for the parts outside the CDR3, the full variable domain is ETGVTQSPTHLIKTRGQQVTLRCSSQSGHNTVSWYQQALGQGPQFIFQYYREEENGRGNFPPRFSGLQFPNYSSELNVNALELDDSALYLCASSLRLAGGSSSAGELFFGEGSRLTVL.

V usage is TRBV6-5 and J usage is TRBJ1-2; the D gene is possibly TRBD1 (6 bases). Germline V lookup: CDR1 MNHEY, CDR2 SVGAGI. CDR3 size: 13 residues. The germline V and J ends were trimmed by 6 bases and 8 bases, with 16 bases remaining between them. The DNA for the CDR3 is TGTGCCAGCAGCTTACAGGGTTGGGGCGGCTACACCTTC. Its protein is CASSLQGWGGYTF.

V gene TRBV19 combines with J gene TRBJ2-3, with D possibly being TRBD1 (6 bases). Trimming removed 0 bases from V and 7 bases from J, with 11 bases in between. The CDR3 totals 14 residues. In germline, CDR1 is LNHDA, CDR2 SQIVND (reference sequence). CDR3 amino acids: CASSIERQVNTQYF. The CDR3 DNA reads TGTGCCAGTAGTATAGAGCGACAGGTTAATACGCAGTATTTT.

CDR3 sequence: CASKGEDYLSTDTQYF. The CDR3, as DNA: TGTGCCAGTAAGGGTGAGGACTACCTTAGCACAGATACGCAGTATTTT. The rearrangement links TRBV19 to TRBJ2-3, with D perhaps matching TRBD2 (6 bases). CDR3 length: 16 residues. With 7 bases removed from V and 0 bases from J, the gap between germline ends came to 17 bases. Germline CDR1 LNHDA, CDR2 SQIVND (reference sequence).

The rearrangement uses TRBV3-1 (or the pseudogene TRBV3-2) and TRBJ2-7; D unresolved. The ends were cut back, 1 base at V and 3 bases at J, with 7 bases in the middle. The CDR3 loop spans 13 amino acids. Germline assignment: CDR1 LGHDT and CDR2 YNNKEL (reference sequence). The CDR3 nucleotides read TGTGCCAGCAGCCAAGGGTCGAGCTACGAGCAGTACTTC. It codes for CASSQGSSYEQYF.

The chain couples TRBV5-1 to TRBJ2-2; D remains unclear. V was clipped by 0 bases and J by 6 bases, with 9 bases between them. Looked up from germline, CDR1 is SGHRS and CDR2 is YFSETQ. The CDR3 length is 14 residues. DNA for the CDR3: TGCGCCAGCAGCTTGGCCGCACAAGCCGGGGAGCTGTTTTTT. Translation gives CASSLAAQAGELFF.